The next 18 T cell receptor beta chains were all read from a single sample in a study of blood T cell repertoires in COVID-19. Sequenced by immunoSEQ multiplex PCR; TCRdb stores in-frame clones only, minus some. The sample yields 50,000 to 75,000 clones, 91% seen once. Sequencing was done on a sample of peripheral blood. These receptors all come from a human donor in a cohort sampled during active COVID-19.

This chain links TRBV18 with TRBJ2-3; D is ambiguous. Trimming cost V 2 bases and J 0 bases, with 6 bases left between them. Germline CDR1 reads KGHSH; CDR2 reads LQKENI. The CDR3 spans 14 residues. The CDR3 sequence is CASSPSESTDTQYF. The CDR3 bases are TGTGCCAGCTCACCATCAGAAAGCACAGATACGCAGTATTTT.

The J gene is TRBJ2-2, the V gene TRBV10-3; TRBD2 matches 13 bases. Germline lookup yields CDR1 ENHRY and CDR2 SYGVKD. This CDR3 is built from 16 residues. The V and J ends lost 4 bases and 7 bases, in that order; junction bases with no gene match: 6. Written as DNA, the CDR3 is TGTGCCATCAGTGGGACTAGCGGGAGACAGGGCGGGGAGCTGTTTTTT. Encoded protein: CAISGTSGRQGGELFF.

The chain recombines TRBV9 with TRBJ2-7; 10 bases align to TRBD2. Unmatched junction bases numbered 6, after V lost 2 bases and J lost 4 bases. Germline CDR1 reads SGDLS; CDR2 reads YYNGEE. The CDR3 totals 15 residues. The CDR3 nucleotides are TGTGCCAGCAGCGTCTTAGCGGGGGGCCTTTACGAGCAGTACTTC. Protein: CASSVLAGGLYEQYF.

This chain joins TRBV11-2 and TRBJ1-1; D is unresolved. The CDR3 is 13 amino acids. V lost 3 bases and J 1 base, leaving 6 bases between the germline ends. In germline, CDR1 is SGHAT, CDR2 FQNNGV. The CDR3 here is CASSLSQNTEAFF. The CDR3, as DNA: TGTGCCAGCAGCTTGTCACAGAACACTGAAGCTTTCTTT.

The chain is built from TRBV2 and TRBJ2-4; 9 bases align to TRBD2. This CDR3 contains 14 residues. The trim removed 8 bases at V and 6 bases at J, leaving 8 bases unmatched. Per the germline V gene, CDR1 is SNHLY and CDR2 is FYNNEI. CDR3 sequence (DNA): TGTGCCAGCGGGCGGGAGGGCCTTGTAAACATTCAGTACTTC. Translated: CASGREGLVNIQYF.

In this sample, this clone turned up once. The chain joins TRBV18 to TRBJ1-5, with D perhaps TRBD1 (6 bases). CDR1 is KGHSH, CDR2 LQKENI, per germline. This CDR3 is built from 14 residues. The ends were cut back, 6 bases at V and 4 bases at J, with 13 bases in the middle. CDR3 in amino acids: CASSLTGSNQPQHF. DNA for the CDR3: TGTGCCAGCTCGTTAACAGGGAGTAATCAGCCCCAGCATTTT.

The rearrangement links TRBV4-2 to TRBJ1-2; D uncertain. Trimming left V 6 bases short and J 2 bases short, with 10 bases between. The CDR3 totals 13 residues. The germline gives CDR1 LGHNA, CDR2 YNFKEQ. The CDR3 reads CASRGGPNYGYTF. CDR3 nucleotides: TGTGCCAGCAGAGGAGGCCCCAACTATGGCTACACCTTC.

The chain combines TRBV5-4 with TRBJ2-1, with 8 nucleotides matching TRBD2. Looked up from germline, CDR1 is SGHNT and CDR2 is YYREEE (reference sequence). The ends lost 2 bases at V and 2 bases at J; junction bases unmatched: 3. This CDR3 is 15 amino acids long. The DNA of the CDR3 is TGTGCCAGCAGCTTACAGCGGGGGACCTACAATGAGCAGTTCTTC. Its translation is CASSLQRGTYNEQFF.

J is TRBJ1-5 and V is TRBV6-6; 10 nucleotides match TRBD1. V was clipped by 7 bases and J by 5 bases; unmatched bases: 8. CDR3 length: 15 residues. From germline, CDR1 is MNHNY and CDR2 SVGAGI (reference sequence). DNA of the CDR3: TGTGCCAGCAACATTCGCGGGACAGGGGATCAGCCCCAGCATTTT. Translation gives CASNIRGTGDQPQHF.

The chain links TRBV27 to TRBJ2-7, with 8 positions matching TRBD2. Germline trimming cut 6 bases from V and 6 bases from J; bases unmatched to any gene: 13. Per germline, CDR1 MNHEY and CDR2 SMNVEV (reference sequence). The CDR3 runs 15 residues. The CDR3 sequence: CASSIGAGVTPEQYF. CDR3 coding DNA: TGTGCCAGCAGCATTGGAGCGGGAGTTACTCCCGAGCAGTACTTC.

The rearrangement links TRBV5-1 to TRBJ1-3; 7 bases agree with TRBD1. With 0 bases clipped from V and 5 bases from J, the junction kept 5 bases outside the gene matches. Germline lookup yields CDR1 SGHRS and CDR2 YFSETQ. This CDR3 is 15 amino acids long. CDR3 bases: TGCGCCAGCAGCTTGGTGCAGGGGGGCAGAAACACCATATATTTT. This gives the protein CASSLVQGGRNTIYF.

V and J are TRBV29-1 and TRBJ1-1, with a tentative D call TRBD1 (6 bases). V was pared by 0 bases and J by 2 bases, with 10 bases between. Per germline, CDR1 SQVTM and CDR2 ANQGSEA. This CDR3 contains 14 residues. The CDR3 DNA reads TGCAGCGTTGAAGATCCCAGGGGTAACACTGAAGCTTTCTTT. This codes for CSVEDPRGNTEAFF.

The J gene is TRBJ1-6, the V gene TRBV30; D perhaps matches TRBD1 (6 bases). CDR1 GTSNPN and CDR2 SVGIG come from the germline V gene (reference sequence). The CDR3 sequence is 15 residues long. Trimming removed 0 bases at V and 7 bases at J, with 13 bases between. The CDR3 loop reads CAWSVLTGKNSPLHF. For the CDR3, the DNA is TGTGCCTGGAGTGTCCTCACAGGGAAGAATTCACCCCTCCACTTT.

This clone was observed a single time. The rearrangement uses TRBV11-1 and TRBJ1-1; D possibly corresponds to TRBD1 (6 bases). This CDR3 is 12 amino acids long. With 5 bases removed from V and 8 bases from J, the gap between germline ends came to 12 bases. CDR1 is SGHAT and CDR2 is FQDESV in the germline V gene (reference sequence). CDR3 amino acids: CASSAAGVEAFF. The CDR3 DNA reads as TGTGCCAGCAGCGCAGCAGGGGTGGAAGCTTTCTTT.

The chain carries TRBV2 and TRBJ2-1, with 10 bases lining up with TRBD2. With V trimmed by 8 bases and J by 9 bases, 7 bases remained unmatched. The CDR3 has 13 amino acids. Per the germline V gene, CDR1 is SNHLY and CDR2 is FYNNEI. For the CDR3, the DNA is TGTGCCAGCCGAGCGGGGGGGCTGGGTGAGCAGTTCTTC. It specifies CASRAGGLGEQFF.

This sequence joins TRBV5-1 and TRBJ2-7; 9 nucleotides agree with TRBD2. CDR1 is SGHRS, CDR2 YFSETQ, per germline. The CDR3 contains 16 residues. The junction had 6 bases not matched to a gene; V was cut back by 0 bases and J by 2 bases. In nucleotides, the CDR3 is TGCGCCAGCAGCTTGGGGACCGGGACTAGCACCTACGAGCAGTACTTC. It encodes CASSLGTGTSTYEQYF. Full variable domain (rest looked up from reference TRBV5-1 and TRBJ2-7): KAGVTQTPRYLIKTRGQQVTLSCSPISGHRSVSWYQQTPGQGLQFLFEYFSETQRNKGNFPGRFSGRQFSNSRSEMNVSTLELGDSALYLCASSLGTGTSTYEQYFGPGTRLTVT.

The chain employs TRBV10-1 and TRBJ2-1; TRBD2 might be the D (5 bases). The CDR3 loop spans 16 amino acids. Deletions cut 2 bases from V and 0 bases from J, with 11 bases between. Germline CDR1 is WNHNN and CDR2 is SYGVQD (reference sequence). The chain's CDR3 is CASSEVSGSSYNEQFF. In DNA, the CDR3 is TGCGCCAGCAGTGAGGTCTCGGGGAGCTCCTACAATGAGCAGTTCTTC.

The chain couples TRBV11-2 to TRBJ2-7; TRBD2 matches 11 bases. V lost 5 bases, J lost 2 bases, and 5 bases stayed unmatched. CDR1 and CDR2 from the germline V gene are SGHAT and FQNNGV. The CDR3 is 15 residues long. For the CDR3, the DNA is TGTGCCAGCAGCCCAGGGACTAGCGGAACCTACGAGCAGTACTTC. The encoded protein is CASSPGTSGTYEQYF. Combining the CDR3 with reference TRBV11-2 and TRBJ2-7 gives the whole variable domain EAGVAQSPRYKIIEKRQSVAFWCNPISGHATLYWYQQILGQGPKLLIQFQNNGVVDDSQLPKDRFSAERLKGVDSTLKIQPAKLEDSAVYLCASSPGTSGTYEQYFGPGTRLTVT.